The sequence of this T cell receptor beta chain was determined in a study of human T cells and chemical hapten exposure. General observations from the study: Because all patients had alopecia, their immune responses might differ from healthy ones.

The time point here: patch test 3, about 24 weeks after DPC sensitization. This sample's treatment: therapeutic diphenylcyclopropenone sensitization with weekly scalp DPC. People who gave samples had alopecia, were 18 to 70 years old, and were suitable for DPC. The CDR3 consists of 15 residues. V was pared by 1 base and J by 6 bases, with 9 bases of the junction left unmatched. In germline, CDR1 is LGHDT, CDR2 YNNKEL (reference sequence). One entry per CDR3 protein results from TCRdb running MiXCR on the RACE reads. The profile shows about 82,000 distinct CDR3 sequences, over 10% of them singletons. Note on this clonotype: Its antigen remains unknown.

Sequencing was performed on whole blood, taken in connection with sensitization to the hapten diphenylcyclopropenone (DPC). The chain joins TRBV3-1 to TRBJ2-7; 7 bases are a match to TRBD2. The clonotype originates from a woman in her forties or fifties with alopecia areata. Some clones in this sample may be carry-over from other donors' samples. CDR3 loop: CASSQAGAGAFEQYF. The CDR3 DNA follows: TGTGCCAGCAGCCAAGCTGGCGCGGGAGCCTTCGAGCAGTACTTC.